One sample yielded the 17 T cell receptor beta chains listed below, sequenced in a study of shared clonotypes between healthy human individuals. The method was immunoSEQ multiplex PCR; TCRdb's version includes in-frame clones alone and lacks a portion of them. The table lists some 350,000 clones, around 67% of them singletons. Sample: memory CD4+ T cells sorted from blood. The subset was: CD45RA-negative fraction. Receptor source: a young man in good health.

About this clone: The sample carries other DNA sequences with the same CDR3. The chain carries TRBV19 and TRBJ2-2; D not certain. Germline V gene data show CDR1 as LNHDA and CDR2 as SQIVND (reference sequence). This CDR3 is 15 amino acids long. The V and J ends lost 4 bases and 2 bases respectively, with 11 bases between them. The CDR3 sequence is CASSTRTANTGELFF. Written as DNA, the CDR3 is TGTGCCAGTAGTACCCGGACGGCTAACACCGGGGAGCTGTTTTTT.

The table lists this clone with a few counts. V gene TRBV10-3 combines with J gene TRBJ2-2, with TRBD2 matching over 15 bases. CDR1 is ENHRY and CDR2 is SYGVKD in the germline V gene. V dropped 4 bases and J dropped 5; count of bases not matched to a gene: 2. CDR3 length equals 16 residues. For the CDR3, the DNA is TGTGCCATCAGTGTGGGACTAGCGGGAGGTACCGGGGAGCTGTTTTTT. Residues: CAISVGLAGGTGELFF.

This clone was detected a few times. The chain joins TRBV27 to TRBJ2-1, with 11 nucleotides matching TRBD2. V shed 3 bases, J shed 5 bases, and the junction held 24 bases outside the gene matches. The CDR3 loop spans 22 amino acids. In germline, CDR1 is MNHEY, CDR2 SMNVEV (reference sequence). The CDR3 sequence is CASSFFLHRSGRAPSTDNEQFF. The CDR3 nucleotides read TGTGCCAGCAGTTTTTTCCTCCACCGTAGCGGGAGGGCCCCGTCTACGGACAATGAGCAGTTCTTC.

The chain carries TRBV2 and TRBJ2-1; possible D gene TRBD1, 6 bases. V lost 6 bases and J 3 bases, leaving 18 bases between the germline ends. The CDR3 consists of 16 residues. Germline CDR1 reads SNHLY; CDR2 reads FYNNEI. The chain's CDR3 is CASRTLGQGSYNEQFF. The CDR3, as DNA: TGTGCCAGCAGAACACTGGGGCAGGGGAGCTACAATGAGCAGTTCTTC. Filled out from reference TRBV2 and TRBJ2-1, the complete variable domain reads EPEVTQTPSHQVTQMGQEVILRCVPISNHLYFYWYRQILGQKVEFLVSFYNNEISEKSEIFDDQFSVERPDGSNFTLKIRSTKLEDSAMYFCASRTLGQGSYNEQFFGPGTRLTVL.

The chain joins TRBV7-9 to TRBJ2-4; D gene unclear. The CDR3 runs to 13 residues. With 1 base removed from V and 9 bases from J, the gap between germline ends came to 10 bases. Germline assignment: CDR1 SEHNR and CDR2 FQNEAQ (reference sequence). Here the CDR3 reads CASSLDARSIQYF. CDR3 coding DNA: TGTGCCAGCAGCTTAGACGCTAGATCCATTCAGTACTTC.

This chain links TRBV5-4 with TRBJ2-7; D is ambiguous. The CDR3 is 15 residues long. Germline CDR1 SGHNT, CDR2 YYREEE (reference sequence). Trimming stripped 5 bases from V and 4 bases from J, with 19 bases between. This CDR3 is CASRPELTSPYEQYF. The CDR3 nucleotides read TGTGCCAGCAGACCGGAACTAACCTCTCCTTACGAGCAGTACTTC.

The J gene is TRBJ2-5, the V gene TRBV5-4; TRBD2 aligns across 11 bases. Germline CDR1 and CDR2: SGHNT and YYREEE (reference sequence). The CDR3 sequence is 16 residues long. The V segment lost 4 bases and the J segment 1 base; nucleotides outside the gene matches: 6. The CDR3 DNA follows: TGTGCCAGCAGCCCGATCCTAGCGGGGGGCCAAGAGACCCAGTACTTC. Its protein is CASSPILAGGQETQYF.

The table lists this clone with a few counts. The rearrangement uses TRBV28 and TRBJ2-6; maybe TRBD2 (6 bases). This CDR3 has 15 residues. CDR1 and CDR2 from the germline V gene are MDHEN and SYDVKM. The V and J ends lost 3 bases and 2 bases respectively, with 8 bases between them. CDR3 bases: TGTGCCAGCAGTTTCGAGCGGGCTGGGGCCAACGTCCTGACTTTC. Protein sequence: CASSFERAGANVLTF.

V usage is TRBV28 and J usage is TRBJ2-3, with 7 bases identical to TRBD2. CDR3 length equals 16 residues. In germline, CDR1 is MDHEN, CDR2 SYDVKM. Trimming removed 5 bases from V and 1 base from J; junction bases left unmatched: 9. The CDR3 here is CASSLRSGTGTDTQYF. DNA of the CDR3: TGTGCCAGCAGTCTCAGGAGCGGGACGGGCACAGATACGCAGTATTTT. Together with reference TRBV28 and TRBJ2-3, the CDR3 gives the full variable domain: DVKVTQSSRYLVKRTGEKVFLECVQDMDHENMFWYRQDPGLGLRLIYFSYDVKMKEKGDIPEGYSVSREKKERFSLILESASTNQTSMYLCASSLRSGTGTDTQYFGPGTRLTVL.

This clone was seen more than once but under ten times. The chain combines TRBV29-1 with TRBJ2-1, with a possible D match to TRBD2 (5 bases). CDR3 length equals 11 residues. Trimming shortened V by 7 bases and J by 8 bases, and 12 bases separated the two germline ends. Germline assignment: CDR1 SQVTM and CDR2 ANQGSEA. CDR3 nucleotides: TGCAGCGAAGGGAGTGCCGATGAGCAGTTCTTC. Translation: CSEGSADEQFF.

The CDR3 is CASSSLGREERGYTF. The CDR3 nucleotides read TGCGCCAGCAGCTCCTTAGGAAGGGAAGAGCGGGGCTACACCTTC. The chain has TRBV4-1 and TRBJ1-2, with no clear D. Germline assignment: CDR1 MGHRA and CDR2 YSYEKL. V was pared by 5 bases and J by 8 bases, with 21 bases between. The CDR3 covers 15 residues.

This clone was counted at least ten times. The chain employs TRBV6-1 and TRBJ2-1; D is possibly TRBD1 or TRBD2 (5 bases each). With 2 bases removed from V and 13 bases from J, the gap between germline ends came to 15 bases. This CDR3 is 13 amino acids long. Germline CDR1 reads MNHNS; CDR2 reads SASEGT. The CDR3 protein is CASSETGGTLQFF. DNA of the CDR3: TGTGCCAGCAGTGAAACTGGGGGAACTCTTCAGTTCTTC.

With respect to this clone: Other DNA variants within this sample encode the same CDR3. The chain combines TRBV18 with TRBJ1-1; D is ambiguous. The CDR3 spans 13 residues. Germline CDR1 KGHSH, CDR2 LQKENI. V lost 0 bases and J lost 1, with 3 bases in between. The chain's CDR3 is CASSPPGNTEAFF. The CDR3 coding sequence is TGTGCCAGCTCACCACCAGGGAACACTGAAGCTTTCTTT.

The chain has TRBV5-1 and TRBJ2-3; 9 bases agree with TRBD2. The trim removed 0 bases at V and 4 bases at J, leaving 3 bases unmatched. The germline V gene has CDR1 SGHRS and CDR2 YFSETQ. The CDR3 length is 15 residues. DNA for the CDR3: TGCGCCAGCAGCTTGGGGTCTAGCGGGGCAGATACGCAGTATTTT. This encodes CASSLGSSGADTQYF. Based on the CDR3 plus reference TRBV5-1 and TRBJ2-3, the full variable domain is KAGVTQTPRYLIKTRGQQVTLSCSPISGHRSVSWYQQTPGQGLQFLFEYFSETQRNKGNFPGRFSGRQFSNSRSEMNVSTLELGDSALYLCASSLGSSGADTQYFGPGTRLTVL.

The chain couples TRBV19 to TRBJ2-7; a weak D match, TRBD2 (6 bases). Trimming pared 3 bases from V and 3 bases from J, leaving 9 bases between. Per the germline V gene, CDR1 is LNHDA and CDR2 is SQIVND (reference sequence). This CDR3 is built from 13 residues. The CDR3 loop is CASSMRRDYEQYF. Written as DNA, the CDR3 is TGTGCCAGTAGTATGCGGAGGGACTACGAGCAGTACTTC.

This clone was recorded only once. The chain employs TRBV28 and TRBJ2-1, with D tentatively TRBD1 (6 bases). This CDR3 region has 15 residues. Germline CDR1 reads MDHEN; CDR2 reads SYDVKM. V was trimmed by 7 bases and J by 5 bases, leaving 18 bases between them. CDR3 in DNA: TGTGCCAGCAATCACGTCGTAGGGGGTAACAATGAGCAGTTCTTC. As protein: CASNHVVGGNNEQFF.

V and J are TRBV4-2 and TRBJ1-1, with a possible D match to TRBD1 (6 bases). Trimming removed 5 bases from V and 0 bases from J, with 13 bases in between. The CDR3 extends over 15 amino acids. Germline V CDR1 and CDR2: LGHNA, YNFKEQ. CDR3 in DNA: TGTGCCAGCAGCGTAAAAGGGGGGTTGAACACTGAAGCTTTCTTT. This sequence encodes CASSVKGGLNTEAFF.